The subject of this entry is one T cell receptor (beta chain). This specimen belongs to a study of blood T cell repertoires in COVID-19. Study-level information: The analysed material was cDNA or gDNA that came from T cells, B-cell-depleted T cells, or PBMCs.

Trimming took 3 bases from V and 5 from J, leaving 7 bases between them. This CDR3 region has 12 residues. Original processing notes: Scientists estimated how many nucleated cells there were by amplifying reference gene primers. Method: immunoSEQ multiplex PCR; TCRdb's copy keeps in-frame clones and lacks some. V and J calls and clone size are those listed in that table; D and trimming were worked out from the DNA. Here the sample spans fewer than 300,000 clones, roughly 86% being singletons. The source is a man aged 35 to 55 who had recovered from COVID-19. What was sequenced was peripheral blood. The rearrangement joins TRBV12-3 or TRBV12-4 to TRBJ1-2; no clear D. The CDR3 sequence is CASSFDGYGYTF. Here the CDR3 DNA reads TGTGCCAGCAGTTTTGACGGGTATGGCTACACCTTC.